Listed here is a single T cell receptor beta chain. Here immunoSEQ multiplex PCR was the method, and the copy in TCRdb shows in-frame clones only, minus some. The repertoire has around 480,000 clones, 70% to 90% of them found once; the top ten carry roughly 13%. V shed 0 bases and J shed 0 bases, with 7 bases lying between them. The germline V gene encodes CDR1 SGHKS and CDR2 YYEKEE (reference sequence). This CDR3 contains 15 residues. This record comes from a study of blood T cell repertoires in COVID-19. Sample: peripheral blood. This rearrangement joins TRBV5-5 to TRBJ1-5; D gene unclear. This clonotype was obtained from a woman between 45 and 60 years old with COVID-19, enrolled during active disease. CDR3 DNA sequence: TGTGCCAGCAGCTTGGAGATGGCTAGCAATCAGCCCCAGCATTTT. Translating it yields CASSLEMASNQPQHF.